These 6 T cell receptor beta chains came from one sample sequenced in a study of blood T cell repertoires in COVID-19. The repertoire was sequenced with immunoSEQ multiplex PCR; TCRdb's copy has only in-frame clones and lacks some. The sample consists of 150,000 to 200,000 clones, 65% to 90% of them appearing once. The sample comprised PBMCs or T cells enriched from blood (not recorded which). These receptor sequences come from a woman aged 60-75 years with acute COVID-19.

The count of this clone is one. The chain carries TRBV18 and TRBJ2-5; TRBD2 might be the D (6 bases). This CDR3 spans 16 amino acids. The V end lost 3 bases, the J end lost 5 bases, and 19 bases lay between the germline ends. Germline lookup yields CDR1 KGHSH and CDR2 LQKENI. The CDR3: CASSPTSGDPGETQYF. The CDR3 DNA follows: TGTGCCAGCTCACCCACGTCGGGGGACCCGGGGGAGACCCAGTACTTC.

The CDR3 sequence: CASSALTSGRSNEQYF. CDR3 DNA sequence: TGTGCCAGCAGTGCTCTGACTAGCGGGAGGTCCAACGAGCAGTACTTC. The chain carries TRBV2 and TRBJ2-7; 13 positions match TRBD2. With V trimmed by 4 bases and J by 5 bases, 8 bases remained unmatched. The length of the CDR3 is 16 residues. Germline V gene sequence: CDR1 SNHLY, CDR2 FYNNEI.

This chain links TRBV4-3 with TRBJ2-3; possible D gene TRBD2, 6 bases. The V gene's germline CDR1 is LGHNA and CDR2 YSLEER. V was cut by 1 base and J by 3 bases, with 8 bases left in between. This CDR3 spans 14 amino acids. The CDR3 DNA reads as TGCGCCAGCAGCCAAGGCGCGGGGACAGATACGCAGTATTTT. This gives the protein CASSQGAGTDTQYF.

The V gene is TRBV7-2, the J gene TRBJ1-2; tentative D call: TRBD1 (6 bases). Trimming stripped 5 bases from V and 4 bases from J, with 20 bases between. CDR1 is SGHTA, CDR2 FQGNSA, per germline. CDR3 length: 16 amino acids. In nucleotides, the CDR3 is TGTGCCAGCAGCCCTCCGGGGGGGGGCGGTCGCTATGGCTACACCTTC. Translated: CASSPPGGGGRYGYTF.

V usage is TRBV24-1 and J usage is TRBJ2-3; unclear D gene. This CDR3 is 13 amino acids long. The V and J ends lost 9 bases and 1 base respectively, with 10 bases between them. Germline CDR1 KGHDR, CDR2 SFDVKD. The CDR3 loop reads CATVPSGTDTQYF. The CDR3 DNA reads TGTGCCACCGTACCGAGTGGCACAGATACGCAGTATTTT.

The chain uses TRBV24-1 and TRBJ2-5, with 14 bases aligning to TRBD2. This CDR3 is 17 amino acids long. The germline V gene has CDR1 KGHDR and CDR2 SFDVKD. With 2 bases clipped from V and 4 bases from J, the junction kept 5 bases outside the gene matches. Written as DNA, the CDR3 is TGTGCCACCAGTGATTCCCGTGGACTAGCGGGAGGAGAGACCCAGTACTTC. The encoded protein is CATSDSRGLAGGETQYF.